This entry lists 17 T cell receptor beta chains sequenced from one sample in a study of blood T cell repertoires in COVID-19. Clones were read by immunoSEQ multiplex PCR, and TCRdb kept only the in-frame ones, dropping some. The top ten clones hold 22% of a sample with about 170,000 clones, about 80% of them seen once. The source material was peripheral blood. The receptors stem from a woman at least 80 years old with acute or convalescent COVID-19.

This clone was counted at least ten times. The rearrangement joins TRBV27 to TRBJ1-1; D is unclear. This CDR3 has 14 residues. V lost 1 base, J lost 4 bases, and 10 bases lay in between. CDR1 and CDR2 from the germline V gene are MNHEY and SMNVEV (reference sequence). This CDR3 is CASSLLGAGTEAFF. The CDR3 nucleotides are TGTGCCAGCAGTTTATTAGGCGCGGGCACTGAAGCTTTCTTT.

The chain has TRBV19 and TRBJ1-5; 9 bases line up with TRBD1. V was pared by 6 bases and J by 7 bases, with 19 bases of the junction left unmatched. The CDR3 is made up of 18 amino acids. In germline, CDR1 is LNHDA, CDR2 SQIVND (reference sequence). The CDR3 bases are TGTGCCAGTAGAGATCGGGACAGGGATGGAGTCGGGGGACAGCCCCAGCATTTT. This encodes CASRDRDRDGVGGQPQHF.

CDR3 region: CASSLRSLAANEQFF. CDR3 nucleotides: TGTGCCAGCAGCTTACGGTCACTAGCAGCGAATGAGCAGTTCTTC. The genes are TRBV7-9 and TRBJ2-1, with D possibly being TRBD2 (6 bases). Trimming took off 2 bases at V and 7 bases at J, with 15 bases between the two ends. This CDR3 comprises 15 residues. The germline V gene has CDR1 SEHNR and CDR2 FQNEAQ (reference sequence).

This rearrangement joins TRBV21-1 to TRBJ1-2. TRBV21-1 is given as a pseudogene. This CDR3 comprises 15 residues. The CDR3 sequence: CASSKKERGGYGYTF. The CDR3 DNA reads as TGTGCCAGCAGCAAAAAAGAGAGGGGAGGCTATGGCTACACCTTC.

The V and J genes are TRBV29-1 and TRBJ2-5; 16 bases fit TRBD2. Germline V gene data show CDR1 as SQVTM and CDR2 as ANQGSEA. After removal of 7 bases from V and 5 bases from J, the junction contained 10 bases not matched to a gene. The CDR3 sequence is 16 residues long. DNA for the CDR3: TGCAGCGCTCCAGGGACTAGCGGGAGGGCCAAGGAGACCCAGTACTTC. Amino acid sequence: CSAPGTSGRAKETQYF.

The CDR3 loop reads CASSLVPIGGRVGEQFF. The CDR3 region has the DNA TGCGCCAGCAGCTTGGTCCCAATTGGAGGTAGGGTGGGGGAGCAGTTCTTC. The V and J genes are TRBV5-1 and TRBJ2-1; TRBD2 is a possible D gene (5 bases). The germline gives CDR1 SGHRS, CDR2 YFSETQ. The CDR3 runs to 17 residues. Deletions cut 0 bases from V and 10 bases from J, with 23 bases between.

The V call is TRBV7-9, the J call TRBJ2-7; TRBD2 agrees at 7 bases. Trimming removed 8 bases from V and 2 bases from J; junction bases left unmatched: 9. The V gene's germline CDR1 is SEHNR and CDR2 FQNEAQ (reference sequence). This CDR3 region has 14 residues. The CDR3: CASGRGGGAYEQYF. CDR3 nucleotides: TGTGCCAGCGGACGTGGGGGGGGTGCCTACGAGCAGTACTTC. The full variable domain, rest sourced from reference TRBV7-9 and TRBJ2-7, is DTGVSQNPRHKITKRGQNVTFRCDPISEHNRLYWYRQTLGQGPEFLTYFQNEAQLEKSRLLSDRFSAERPKGSFSTLEIQRTEQGDSAMYLCASGRGGGAYEQYFGPGTRLTVT.

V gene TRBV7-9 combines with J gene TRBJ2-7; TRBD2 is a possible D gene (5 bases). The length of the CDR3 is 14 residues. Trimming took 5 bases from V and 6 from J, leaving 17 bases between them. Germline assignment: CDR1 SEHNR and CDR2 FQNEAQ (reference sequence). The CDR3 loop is CASSQGPSGFEQYF. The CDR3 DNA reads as TGTGCCAGCAGCCAAGGGCCCTCGGGGTTCGAGCAGTACTTC.

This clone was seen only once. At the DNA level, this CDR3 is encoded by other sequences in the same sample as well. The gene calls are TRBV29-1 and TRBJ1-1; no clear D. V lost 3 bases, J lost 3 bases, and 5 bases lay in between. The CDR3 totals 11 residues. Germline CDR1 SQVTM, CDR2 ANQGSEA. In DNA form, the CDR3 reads TGCAGCGTTGACGGGTACACTGAAGCTTTCTTT. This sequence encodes CSVDGYTEAFF.

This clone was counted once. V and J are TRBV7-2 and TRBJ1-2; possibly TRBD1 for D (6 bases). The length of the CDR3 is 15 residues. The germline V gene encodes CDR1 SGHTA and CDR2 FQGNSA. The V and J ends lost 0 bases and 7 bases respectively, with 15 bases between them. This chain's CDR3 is CASSLAHNRVIGYTF. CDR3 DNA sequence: TGTGCCAGCAGCTTAGCCCACAACAGGGTTATTGGCTACACCTTC.

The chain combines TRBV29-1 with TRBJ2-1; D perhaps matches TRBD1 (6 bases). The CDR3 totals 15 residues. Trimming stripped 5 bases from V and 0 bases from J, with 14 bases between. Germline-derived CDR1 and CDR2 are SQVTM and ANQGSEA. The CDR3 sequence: CSVMTGPSSYNEQFF. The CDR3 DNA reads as TGCAGCGTTATGACAGGCCCTAGCTCCTACAATGAGCAGTTCTTC.

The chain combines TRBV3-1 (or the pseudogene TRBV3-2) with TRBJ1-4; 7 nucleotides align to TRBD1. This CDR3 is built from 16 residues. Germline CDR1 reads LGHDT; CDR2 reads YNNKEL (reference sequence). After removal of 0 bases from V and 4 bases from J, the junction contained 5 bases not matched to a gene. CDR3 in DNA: TGTGCCAGCAGCCAAGAGGCGGGACAGCTTAATGAAAAACTGTTTTTT. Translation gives CASSQEAGQLNEKLFF.

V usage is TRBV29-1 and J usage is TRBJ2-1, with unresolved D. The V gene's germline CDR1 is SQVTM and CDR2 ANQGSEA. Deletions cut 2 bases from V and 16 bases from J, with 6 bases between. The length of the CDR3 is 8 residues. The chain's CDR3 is CSVESRFF. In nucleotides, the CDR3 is TGCAGCGTTGAAAGTAGATTCTTC.

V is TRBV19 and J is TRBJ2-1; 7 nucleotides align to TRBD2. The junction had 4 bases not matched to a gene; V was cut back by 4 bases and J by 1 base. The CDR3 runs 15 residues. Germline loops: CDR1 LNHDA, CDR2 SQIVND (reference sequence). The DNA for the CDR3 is TGTGCCAGTAGTAGCGGGAGTGCATCCTACAATGAGCAGTTCTTC. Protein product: CASSSGSASYNEQFF.

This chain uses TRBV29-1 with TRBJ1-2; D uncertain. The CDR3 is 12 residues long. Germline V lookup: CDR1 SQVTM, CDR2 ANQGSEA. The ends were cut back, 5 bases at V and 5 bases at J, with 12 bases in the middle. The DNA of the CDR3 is TGCAGCGTTAGAAGAGTAGAGTATGGCTACACCTTC. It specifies CSVRRVEYGYTF.

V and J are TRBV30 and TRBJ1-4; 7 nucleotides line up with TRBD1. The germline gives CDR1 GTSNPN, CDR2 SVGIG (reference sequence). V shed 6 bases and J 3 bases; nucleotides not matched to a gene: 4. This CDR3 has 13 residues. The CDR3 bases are TGTGCCTGCAAGGGGGCGGCTAATGAAAAACTGTTTTTT. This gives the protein CACKGAANEKLFF.

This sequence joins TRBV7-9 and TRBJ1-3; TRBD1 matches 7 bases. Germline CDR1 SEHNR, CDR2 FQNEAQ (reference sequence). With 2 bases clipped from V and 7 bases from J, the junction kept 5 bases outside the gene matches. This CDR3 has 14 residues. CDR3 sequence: CASSLKGAANTIYF. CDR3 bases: TGTGCCAGCAGCTTAAAGGGGGCCGCGAACACCATATATTTT.